This T cell receptor beta chain comes out of a study of immune cell composition in non-small cell lung cancer. TCRdb's table, derived via immunoSEQ multiplex PCR, lists solely in-frame clones and lacks some. The table has some 1,800 clones, roughly three quarters seen once. Normal lung was sampled as far from the tumour as possible, at least 3 cm. The germline CDR1 and CDR2 sequences are LNHNV and YYDKDF (reference sequence). The CDR3 is made up of 14 amino acids. Trimming shortened V by 1 base and J by 6 bases, and 9 bases separated the two germline ends. The rearrangement links TRBV15 to TRBJ2-2, with D tentatively TRBD2 (5 bases). The specimen was non-adjacent lung tissue. The sequence derives from a human donor with non-small cell lung cancer. The CDR3 sequence: CATSRGTEAGELFF. The CDR3 nucleotides are TGTGCCACCAGCAGAGGGACTGAGGCCGGGGAGCTGTTTTTT.